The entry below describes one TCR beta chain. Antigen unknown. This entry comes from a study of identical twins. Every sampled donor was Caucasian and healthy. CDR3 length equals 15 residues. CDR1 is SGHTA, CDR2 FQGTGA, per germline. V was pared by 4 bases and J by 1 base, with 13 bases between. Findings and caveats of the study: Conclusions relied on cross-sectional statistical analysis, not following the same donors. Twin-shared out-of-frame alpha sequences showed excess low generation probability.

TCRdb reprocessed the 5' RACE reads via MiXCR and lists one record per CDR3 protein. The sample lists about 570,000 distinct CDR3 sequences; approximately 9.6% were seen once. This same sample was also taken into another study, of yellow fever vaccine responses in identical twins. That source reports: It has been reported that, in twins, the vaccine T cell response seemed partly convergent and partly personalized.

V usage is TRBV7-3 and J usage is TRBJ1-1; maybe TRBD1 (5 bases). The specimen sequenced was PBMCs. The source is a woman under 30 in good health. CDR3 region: CASSSMGRKNTEAFF. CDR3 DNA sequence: TGTGCCAGCAGCTCAATGGGACGGAAGAACACTGAAGCTTTCTTT.